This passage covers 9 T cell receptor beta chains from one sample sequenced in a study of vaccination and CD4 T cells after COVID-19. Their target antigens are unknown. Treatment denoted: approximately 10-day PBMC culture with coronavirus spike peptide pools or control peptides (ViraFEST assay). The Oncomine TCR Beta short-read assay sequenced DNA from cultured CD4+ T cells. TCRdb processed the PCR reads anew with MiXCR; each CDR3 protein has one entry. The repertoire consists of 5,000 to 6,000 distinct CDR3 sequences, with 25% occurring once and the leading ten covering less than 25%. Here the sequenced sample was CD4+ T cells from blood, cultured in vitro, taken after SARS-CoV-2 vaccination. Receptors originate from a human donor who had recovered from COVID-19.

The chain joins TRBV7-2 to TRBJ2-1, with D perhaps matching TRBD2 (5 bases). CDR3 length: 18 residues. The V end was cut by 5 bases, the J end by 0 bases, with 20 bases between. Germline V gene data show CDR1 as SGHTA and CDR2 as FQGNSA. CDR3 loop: CASSATLLEGSSYNEQFF. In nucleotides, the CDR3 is TGTGCCAGCAGCGCCACGCTTCTTGAAGGGAGCTCCTACAATGAGCAGTTCTTC.

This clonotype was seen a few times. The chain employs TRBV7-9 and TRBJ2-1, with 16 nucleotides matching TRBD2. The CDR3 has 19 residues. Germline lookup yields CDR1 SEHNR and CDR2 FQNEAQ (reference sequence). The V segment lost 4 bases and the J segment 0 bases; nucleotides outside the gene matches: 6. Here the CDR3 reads CASSSTGLAGGSSYNEQFF. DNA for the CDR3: TGTGCCAGCAGCTCAACGGGACTAGCGGGGGGGAGCTCCTACAATGAGCAGTTCTTC.

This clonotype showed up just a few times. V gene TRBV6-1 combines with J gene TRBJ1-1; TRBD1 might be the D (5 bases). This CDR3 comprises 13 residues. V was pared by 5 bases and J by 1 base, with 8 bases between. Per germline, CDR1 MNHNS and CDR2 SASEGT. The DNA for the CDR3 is TGTGCCAGCAGTCCAGGGCCGAACACTGAAGCTTTCTTT. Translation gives CASSPGPNTEAFF.

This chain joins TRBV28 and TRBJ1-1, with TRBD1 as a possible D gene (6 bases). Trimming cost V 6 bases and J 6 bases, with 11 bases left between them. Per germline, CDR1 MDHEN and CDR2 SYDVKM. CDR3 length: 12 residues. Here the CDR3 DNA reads TGTGCCAGCAGAGCGGGGGCTCCTGAAGCTTTCTTT. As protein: CASRAGAPEAFF. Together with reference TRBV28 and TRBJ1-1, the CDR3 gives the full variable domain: DVKVTQSSRYLVKRTGEKVFLECVQDMDHENMFWYRQDPGLGLRLIYFSYDVKMKEKGDIPEGYSVSREKKERFSLILESASTNQTSMYLCASRAGAPEAFFGQGTRLTVV.

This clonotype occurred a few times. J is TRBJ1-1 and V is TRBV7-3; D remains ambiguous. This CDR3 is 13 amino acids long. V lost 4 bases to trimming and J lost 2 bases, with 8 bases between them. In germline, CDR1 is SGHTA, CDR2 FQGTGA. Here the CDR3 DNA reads TGTGCCAGCAGCTCTGGACCAAACACTGAAGCTTTCTTT. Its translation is CASSSGPNTEAFF.

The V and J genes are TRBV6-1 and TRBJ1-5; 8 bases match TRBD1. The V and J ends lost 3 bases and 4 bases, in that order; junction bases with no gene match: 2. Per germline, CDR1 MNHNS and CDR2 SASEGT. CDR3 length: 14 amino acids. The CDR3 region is CASSEGQENQPQHF. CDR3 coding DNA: TGTGCCAGCAGTGAGGGACAGGAAAATCAGCCCCAGCATTTT.

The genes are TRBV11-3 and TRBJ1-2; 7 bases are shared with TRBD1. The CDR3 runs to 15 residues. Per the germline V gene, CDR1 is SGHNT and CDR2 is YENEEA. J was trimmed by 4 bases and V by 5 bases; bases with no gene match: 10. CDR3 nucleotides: TGTGCCAGCAGCGTCCGAATGGGACAGCTCTATGGCTACACCTTC. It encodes CASSVRMGQLYGYTF.

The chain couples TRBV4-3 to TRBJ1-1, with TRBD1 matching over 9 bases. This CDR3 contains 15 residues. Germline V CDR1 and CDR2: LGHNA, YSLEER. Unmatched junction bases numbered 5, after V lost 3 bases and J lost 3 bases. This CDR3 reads CASSHVGQGHTEAFF. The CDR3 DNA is TGCGCCAGCAGCCACGTCGGACAGGGGCACACTGAAGCTTTCTTT.

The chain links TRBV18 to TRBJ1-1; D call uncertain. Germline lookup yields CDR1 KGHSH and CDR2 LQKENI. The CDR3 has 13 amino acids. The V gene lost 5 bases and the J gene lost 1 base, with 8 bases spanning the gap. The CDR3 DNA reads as TGTGCCAGCTCAAGTTCAGGGAACACTGAAGCTTTCTTT. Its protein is CASSSSGNTEAFF.